The T cell receptor beta chain under discussion was sequenced for a study of cytomegalovirus exposure and HLA in healthy donors listed by TCRdb under 2017. For the study in its entirety: In an earlier analysis of 587 of the donors, around 290 Gb of sequence data and 100 million or so unique TCR beta sequences from roughly 180 million T cells were reported. Besides the first cohort of around 670 subjects, a separate validation cohort made up of some 110 different subjects was used. A later analysis re-examined previously published TCR beta repertoires from 500 to 700 donors and added high-resolution HLA genotyping to investigate patterns of TCR occurrence. All discovery cohort repertoires had been generated on a single sequencing platform. Among the approximately 400 genotyped donors, approximately 77% belonged to the genetic ancestry cluster associated with self-reported Caucasian donors. A later genetic analysis took genome-wide SNP genotypes for about 55% of the 666 donors and used that subset as a discovery cohort. HLA typing covered class I and class II loci at four-digit resolution. In the later analysis, no new phenotypic data were used to find candidate immune exposures; instead, reliance was placed on TCR beta sequences and their occurrence across donors. Five DR-DQ haplotypes were handled as single units for association and clustering, since linkage in the cohort was strong. Using immunosequencing, the study profiled T cell repertoires from 500 to 800 subjects and related those repertoires to cytomegalovirus serostatus. Donor age, sex, ethnicity and CMV serostatus were collected together with the repertoire data. The study aimed to test whether cataloging public T cell receptors could reveal signatures of past pathogen exposure. An early release covering roughly 580 HLA-typed donors comprised about 300 gigabases of sequencing data and approximately 80 million unique TCR sequences. On average, about 240,000 unique TCR beta nucleotide sequences were sequenced per donor among 300 to 500 genotyped donors of the cohort, with roughly a sixth of those sequences being non-productive. In an earlier analysis of 500 to 650 of the donors, high-throughput TCR beta sequencing was used to judge whether each TCR beta V gene segment behaved as functional or pseudogenic. The number of typed donors differed by locus: roughly 620-630 for A, B, C, DRB1 and DQB1; some 500 for DQA1; 606 for DPA1; and roughly 470 for DPB1. High-throughput TCR immunosequencing, statistical association of individual TCRs with disease status, and machine learning were combined to predict cytomegalovirus infection status. Overall study results and their limits: Roughly uniform sequencing depth across donors was assumed in presence/absence analyses, although this assumption may not hold. When HLA alleles, especially DR and DQ, strongly co-occurred, attributing TCR associations to individual alleles was difficult. According to a later analysis, TCR association rates differed among HLA loci, with DRB1 alleles showing the most associated TCRs and HLA-C alleles showing the fewest. In vitro tests confirmed that a few of the cytomegalovirus-associated TCR beta chains recognize cytomegalovirus antigens. A further reported finding was that TCR beta sequences accurately predicted the HLA-A and HLA-B alleles for most subjects in the first cohort. Across donors, most TCR sequences were observed very rarely, whereas some public TCRs were present in many individuals. In a later analysis, several top co-occurrence clusters were reported to appear linked to parvovirus B19, influenza, CMV and Epstein-Barr virus. V-gene and J-gene trimming of TCR beta chains was associated with a missense DCLRE1C variant in a later genetic analysis, and the association was replicated in an independent cohort. Some IMGT-functional V segments, including TRBV6-2 and TRBV6-3, could not be told apart with the 87-base-pair reads, so those segments were excluded. Because counts were too low, more than 15 rarely observed V segments, including chromosome 9 orphons, were left out of the earlier analysis of roughly 600 of the donors. For the cohort, immune exposure information was limited to CMV serostatus. Only TCR beta chains were sequenced in this cohort, and the absence of alpha or paired-chain data limited detectable features. In a later analysis, HLA-associated TCR beta chains were found to be more clonally expanded and to have lower generation probabilities than equally common non-associated chains. The classifier was reported to diagnose cytomegalovirus status with high specificity and sensitivity in both the original cohort and the validation cohort. The sequencing pipeline was judged likely to have produced a cluster of highly shared sequence variants as a technical artifact. HLA typing was unavailable for some donors at each locus, so association tests used only the typed subset. In an earlier analysis of roughly 500 of the donors, most TCR beta V segments appeared in productive rearrangements about 90% or about 30% of the time, broadly matching IMGT annotations. In a later genetic analysis, fewer N-insertions in productive TCRs were reported among donors in an Asian-associated ancestry cluster than the roughly 700-donor mean. In a later analysis, about 16,000 TCR beta sequences were associated with specific HLA alleles at a false discovery rate of 0.05. The authors suggested that the approach could potentially be generalized to other disease states and immunological phenotypes. Most CMV-associated TCR beta chains appeared to be HLA-restricted in a later analysis, and the HLA associations seemed to be driven largely by CMV exposure. The study gave a list of more than 150 TCR beta chains associated with cytomegalovirus. Linkage disequilibrium might explain the correlated functional status among segregating V segments, but an unknown experimental factor could not be excluded.

In total, roughly 670 healthy bone marrow donors made up the cohort. At the time of sampling, all cohort members were nominally healthy, though unrecorded immune exposures were likely present. The donor was CMV seronegative and belonged to the group of approximately 320 seronegative cohort members. A peripheral blood sample was collected from each donor, and TCR beta sequencing was performed on peripheral blood mononuclear cells. The Qiagen DNeasy Blood Extraction Kit was used to extract genomic DNA from the blood cell samples. The library came from the immunoSEQ multiplex PCR assay. For the multiplex PCR, a mixture combining 60 forward primers for TCR Vbeta segments and 13 reverse primers for TCR Jbeta segments was used. The CDR3 region of rearranged TCR beta genes was amplified from genomic DNA by a multiplex PCR assay. The amplified TCR beta libraries were sequenced on the Illumina HiSeq System as 87-base-pair reads. From the authors' description of their analysis: In a later analysis, about 80 million unique TCR beta chains were counted across the roughly 610 repertoires, and approximately 11 million of these chains were shared by at least two donors. A nearest-neighbor algorithm error-corrected the raw reads and collapsed the reads into unique sequences, merging closely related sequences to remove PCR and sequencing errors. V, D and J gene segments were assigned by aligning CDR3 sequences to IMGT reference sequences. For a sequence to be retained, a match of at least six nucleotides was required to both a V gene segment and a J gene segment. A rearrangement counted as productive if the CDR3 had no stop codons and remained in frame with V and J, and every other rearrangement counted as non-productive. CDR3 was defined according to IMGT convention as the region running from the second conserved V-encoded cysteine to the conserved J-encoded phenylalanine. In an earlier analysis of 500 to 650 of the donors, sequences lacking an unambiguous match to a single V gene segment were excluded. An earlier analysis of some 500 of the donors classified V segments as functional when productive rearrangements were above 56.7% and as segregating when the standard deviation between donors was above 5%. A statistical classification framework was built to diagnose cytomegalovirus status from the catalog of TCR beta chain sequences. In a later analysis, TCR nucleotide sequences were compared against IMGT/GENE-DB human TR gene sequences so that V and J genes could be assigned. A later analysis assigned CDR3 sequences and most-parsimonious VDJ recombination scenarios with the TCRdist pipeline. In a later analysis, every TCR beta chain was defined by the combination of its CDR3 amino acid sequence and its V-gene family, and reads without a unique V-gene family were dropped. As a way to deal with suspected cross-contamination and a sequencing artifact, a later analysis dropped nearly 600 nucleotide sequences that were highly shared and had low generation probability. For each public chain, a later analysis derived a clonal expansion index from normalized ranks of inferred template counts within each repertoire. A later analysis computed generation probabilities with a VDJ recombination model fitted to out-of-frame rearrangements, and checked the results against IGoR. Hypergeometric tests were used in a later analysis to score TCR-TCR, TCR-HLA and TCR-CMV co-occurrence, with a repertoire-size bias correction applied to the TCR pairs. To estimate false discovery rates, a later analysis permuted the HLA or CMV assignments 20 times. In a later analysis, co-occurring TCRs were grouped using DBSCAN, and TCRdist sequence similarity was added for clustering within HLA-allele-positive subsets. For co-occurrence clustering, repertoires with fewer than 30,000 or more than 120,000 public chains were excluded, along with five or six repertoires with anomalous nucleotide sharing. Drawn from immuneACCESS, this table holds only the in-frame rearrangements with V and J called that TCRdb kept. Clones are partly lost; checked studies trace under half to an unresolved V gene and leave the rest unexplained. Clone size and V and J calls were adopted from that table, with D and trimming inferred from the DNA. Across this sample there are about 190,000 clones, with approximately 81% seen only once. 3% to 4.5% of the sample is taken by the ten largest.

A single count supports this clone. This clone's antigen is unknown. Base qualities are missing; no much larger clone stands one base away. The CDR3, from cysteine to phenylalanine, totals 15 residues. The DNA shown is the 45-base CDR3, in frame from base 1. V is cut by 6 bases and J by 0 bases, and the space between the germline ends is 12 bases. CDR1 is given as SEHNR and CDR2 as FQNEAQ, both from the germline V gene (reference sequence). Sequencing was performed on PBMCs. The chain employs TRBV7-9 and TRBJ1-3; confidence is insufficient to name the D gene. This TCR was sampled from a middle-aged man in good health and CMV-seronegative. The base sequence is TGTGCCAGCAGACCCCTTGAGAGCTCTGGAAACACCATATATTTT. It translates as CASRPLESSGNTIYF. The full variable domain, with segments outside the CDR3 supplied by the reference TRBV7-9 and TRBJ1-3 proteins, appears as DTGVSQNPRHKITKRGQNVTFRCDPISEHNRLYWYRQTLGQGPEFLTYFQNEAQLEKSRLLSDRFSAERPKGSFSTLEIQRTEQGDSAMYLCASRPLESSGNTIYFGEGSWLTVV.